The present entry profiles one T cell receptor (beta chain) with its context. Its antigen is unidentified. The table came from immunoSEQ multiplex PCR; TCRdb's copy has only in-frame clones and leaves some out. This table has roughly 200,000 clones, approximately 89% appearing once. CDR1 is LGHDT and CDR2 is YNNKEL in the germline V gene (reference sequence). This CDR3 contains 17 residues. J lost 8 bases, V lost 4 bases, and 16 bases had no gene match. Both about-4-week and about-12-week second-dose recipients were combined. The source of the sample is a study of T cell responses to AZD1222 COVID-19 vaccine. Findings and limits, study-wide: Recipients of two AZD1222 doses showed rising Spike-specific TCR breadth and depth. The study identified only 6 or 7 AZD1222 recipients as seropositive at baseline. Most donors were white British, females outnumbered males, and clonal diversity was possibly underestimated.

The sequence was obtained from an adult who received the AZD1222 COVID-19 vaccine. The specimen was peripheral blood, collected 28 days after the second AZD1222 dose. The chain is built from TRBV3-1 (or the pseudogene TRBV3-2) and TRBJ1-2; 10 bases fit TRBD1. DNA of the CDR3: TGTGCCAGCAGCCCCCGGGACAGGGGCCCCATATCGGAGGGCTACACCTTC. Its translation: CASSPRDRGPISEGYTF.